The sequence of this T cell receptor beta chain was determined in a study of blood T cell repertoires in COVID-19. Turning to the study itself: Material from acute and convalescent COVID-19 was sourced from the United States, Italy and Spain. The analysed material was cDNA or gDNA that came from T cells, B-cell-depleted T cells, or PBMCs.

Enrolled during active infection, Seattle patients were then followed longitudinally. Authors' data handling: It was from reference gene primer amplification that nucleated cell counts were estimated. Measured with immunoSEQ multiplex PCR; TCRdb has only the in-frame clones, and not every one. That table furnishes V, J and clone size, whereas the DNA furnished D and trimming. Of more than 300,000 clones listed, roughly 89% are singletons. With V trimmed by 3 bases and J by 9 bases, 9 bases remained unmatched. Germline assignment: CDR1 SGHDT and CDR2 YYEEEE. The CDR3 totals 15 residues. The sequencing sample was made of peripheral blood. This TCR derives from a woman aged 40-49 years with COVID-19, enrolled during active disease. V is TRBV5-6 and J is TRBJ2-3; 11 bases fit TRBD1. CDR3 sequence: CASSSGGTGGRTQYF. CDR3 sequence (DNA): TGTGCCAGCAGCTCCGGGGGGACAGGGGGTAGAACGCAGTATTTT.